This T cell receptor beta chain was captured in a study of cytomegalovirus exposure and HLA in healthy donors. A multiplex PCR was run with 60 Vbeta primers and 13 Jbeta primers. Sequencing was performed with immunoSEQ multiplex PCR; in TCRdb, only in-frame clones are kept and a portion is missing. The table records 200,000 to 300,000 clones, around 80% of them present only once. The sequenced sample consisted of PBMCs. This sequence originates from a woman aged 55-70 years in good health and CMV-seropositive.

Here the CDR3 reads CASIPRRLAGSSYEQYF. The DNA of the CDR3 is TGTGCCAGCATCCCCCGCAGGCTAGCGGGATCCTCCTACGAGCAGTACTTC. The chain uses TRBV2 and TRBJ2-5; 9 bases match TRBD2. The assigned J gene may be wrong: the sequence end matches TRBJ2-7 better. CDR1 is SNHLY, CDR2 FYNNEI, per germline. This CDR3 has 17 amino acids.